One sample yielded the 25 T cell receptor beta chains listed below, sequenced in a study of CD8+ T cells in alopecia areata. cDNA prepared by RNA extraction and subsequent reverse transcription served as the template for sequencing. Clones were sequenced by immunoSEQ multiplex PCR, and TCRdb holds only the in-frame ones, with some missing. The table shows hundreds of thousands of clones, with roughly two thirds occurring only once. This material consisted of CD4+ T cells sorted from blood, taken at week 0. The source is a human donor with alopecia areata.

The genes are TRBV5-1 and TRBJ1-1; possible D gene TRBD1, 5 bases. Trimming removed 0 bases from V and 7 bases from J, with 16 bases in between. The CDR3 extends over 15 amino acids. Germline V lookup: CDR1 SGHRS, CDR2 YFSETQ. CDR3 nucleotide sequence: TGCGCCAGCAGCTTGGCCCAGGGCCCATCCGGTGAAGCTTTCTTT. It translates to CASSLAQGPSGEAFF.

The chain employs TRBV30 and TRBJ1-4; no reliable D call. From germline, CDR1 is GTSNPN and CDR2 SVGIG (reference sequence). The V end was cut by 6 bases, the J end by 7 bases, with 24 bases between. The CDR3 runs 16 residues. This CDR3 reads CACYGAPKLIGEKLFF. Here the CDR3 DNA reads TGTGCCTGCTACGGTGCTCCTAAATTAATTGGTGAAAAACTGTTTTTT. Complete variable domain (other parts from reference TRBV30 and TRBJ1-4): SQTIHQWPATLVQPVGSPLSLECTVEGTSNPNLYWYRQAAGRGLQLLFYSVGIGQISSEVPQNLSASRPQDRQFILSSKKLLLSDSGFYLCACYGAPKLIGEKLFFGSGTQLSVL.

V is TRBV9 and J is TRBJ1-1; D gene unclear. CDR1 and CDR2 from the germline V gene are SGDLS and YYNGEE. CDR3 size: 15 residues. V lost 6 bases to trimming and J lost 2 bases, with 17 bases between them. As DNA, the CDR3 is TGTGCCAGCACCCTTCTGGACGCAGCCAACACTGAAGCTTTCTTT. Its translation: CASTLLDAANTEAFF.

This clone occurred once. This sequence joins TRBV2 and TRBJ1-5; 9 bases match TRBD1. The CDR3 covers 14 residues. The trim removed 8 bases at V and 4 bases at J, leaving 6 bases unmatched. Germline loops: CDR1 SNHLY, CDR2 FYNNEI. CDR3 in DNA: TGTGCCAGCGCGGGGACAGGGAGAAATCAGCCCCAGCATTTT. This translates into CASAGTGRNQPQHF. The complete variable domain, with remaining parts taken from reference TRBV2 and TRBJ1-5, reads EPEVTQTPSHQVTQMGQEVILRCVPISNHLYFYWYRQILGQKVEFLVSFYNNEISEKSEIFDDQFSVERPDGSNFTLKIRSTKLEDSAMYFCASAGTGRNQPQHFGDGTRLSIL.

The chain is built from TRBV30 and TRBJ1-2; D gene ambiguous. The CDR3 is 15 residues long. The ends were cut back, 7 bases at V and 5 bases at J, with 23 bases in the middle. Germline CDR1 and CDR2: GTSNPN and SVGIG (reference sequence). In DNA form, the CDR3 reads TGTGCCTTACGCCCCGGGCTGACGGATACGTATGGCTACACCTTC. Translating it yields CALRPGLTDTYGYTF.

The V gene is TRBV7-3, the J gene TRBJ2-1, with D hard to call. This CDR3 has 14 amino acids. Germline-derived CDR1 and CDR2 are SGHTA and FQGTGA. The V and J ends lost 2 bases and 0 bases respectively, with 5 bases between them. DNA for the CDR3: TGTGCCAGCAGCTTAGGACGCTCCTACAATGAGCAGTTCTTC. Amino acid sequence: CASSLGRSYNEQFF.

This chain uses TRBV29-1 with TRBJ2-3, with 8 bases aligning to TRBD2. The V segment lost 6 bases and the J segment 1 base; nucleotides outside the gene matches: 6. The CDR3 is 14 amino acids. From germline, CDR1 is SQVTM and CDR2 ANQGSEA. The CDR3 DNA reads TGCAGCGTGCCCGGGACTAGTGGCACAGATACGCAGTATTTT. Encoded protein: CSVPGTSGTDTQYF.

The rearrangement uses TRBV7-2 and TRBJ1-5; weak D call: TRBD1 (6 bases). Germline lookup yields CDR1 SGHTA and CDR2 FQGNSA. This CDR3 region has 16 residues. V dropped 1 base and J dropped 4 bases, with 14 bases sitting between them. Here the CDR3 DNA reads TGTGCCAGCAGCTTAGGCTGGGGGCGAGGGAATCAGCCCCAGCATTTT. Translation gives CASSLGWGRGNQPQHF.

This chain joins TRBV6-6 and TRBJ2-7; weak D call: TRBD1 (6 bases). V lost 1 base and J 4 bases, leaving 8 bases between the germline ends. This CDR3 has 13 amino acids. Germline V gene data show CDR1 as MNHNY and CDR2 as SVGAGI (reference sequence). As DNA, the CDR3 is TGTGCCAGCAGTTACTGGGACATGTACGAGCAGTACTTC. Its protein product is CASSYWDMYEQYF.

The chain links TRBV9 to TRBJ1-6, with TRBD1 identical over 8 bases. The germline gives CDR1 SGDLS, CDR2 YYNGEE. This CDR3 comprises 15 residues. Unmatched junction bases numbered 3, after V lost 0 bases and J lost 7 bases. The CDR3 here is CASSVGQGANSPLHF. CDR3 DNA sequence: TGTGCCAGCAGCGTAGGGCAGGGGGCAAATTCACCCCTCCACTTT.

V usage is TRBV9 and J usage is TRBJ2-7; D is unclear. The CDR3 loop spans 14 amino acids. CDR1 and CDR2 from the germline V gene are SGDLS and YYNGEE. V gave up 0 bases and J gave up 6 bases, with 13 bases separating them. CDR3 DNA: TGTGCCAGCAGCGTAGAAGGGCTAGTGGGCGAGCAGTACTTC. Translation gives CASSVEGLVGEQYF.

V usage is TRBV7-3 and J usage is TRBJ2-3, with 9 positions matching TRBD2. The CDR3 length is 16 residues. With 2 bases clipped from V and 2 bases from J, the junction kept 5 bases outside the gene matches. The germline CDR1 and CDR2 sequences are SGHTA and FQGTGA. CDR3 in DNA: TGTGCCAGCAGCTTAGTTGGGACTAGCCTCACAGATACGCAGTATTTT. Residues: CASSLVGTSLTDTQYF.

The genes are TRBV6-5 and TRBJ1-6, with TRBD1 identical over 8 bases. Germline values: CDR1 MNHEY, CDR2 SVGAGI. This CDR3 has 14 amino acids. J was trimmed by 9 bases and V by 5 bases; bases with no gene match: 6. The CDR3 reads CASSEQGAGSPLHF. The CDR3 DNA sequence: TGTGCCAGCAGTGAGCAGGGGGCTGGTTCACCCCTCCACTTT.

The rearrangement joins TRBV15 to TRBJ2-1, with 7 positions matching TRBD1. The J segment lost 4 bases and the V segment lost 0 bases, leaving 3 bases of the junction unmatched. The CDR3 runs to 15 residues. Per the germline V gene, CDR1 is LNHNV and CDR2 is YYDKDF (reference sequence). The CDR3 spells CATSRDPDRYNEQFF. The CDR3 DNA reads as TGTGCCACCAGCAGAGATCCGGACAGGTACAATGAGCAGTTCTTC.

This clone was detected only once. The chain carries TRBV5-1 and TRBJ2-7, with D maybe TRBD2 (5 bases). Trimming stripped 2 bases from V and 7 bases from J, with 19 bases between. The CDR3 loop spans 15 amino acids. Germline V gives CDR1 SGHRS, CDR2 YFSETQ. DNA of the CDR3: TGCGCCAGCAGCTTCGGCCAGGCGGAGGCATCAGAGCAGTACTTC. Protein: CASSFGQAEASEQYF.

This chain joins TRBV4-3 and TRBJ2-7, with D unclear. V shed 0 bases and J shed 4 bases, with 10 bases lying between them. The CDR3 runs to 14 residues. The V gene's germline CDR1 is LGHNA and CDR2 YSLEER. This chain's CDR3 is CASSQDLAPYEQYF. The CDR3 DNA is TGCGCCAGCAGCCAAGATCTGGCCCCTTACGAGCAGTACTTC.

This clone was picked up a small number of times. V and J are TRBV29-1 and TRBJ1-4; perhaps TRBD1 as D (5 bases). The germline V and J ends were trimmed by 6 bases and 8 bases, with 19 bases remaining between them. Looked up from germline, CDR1 is SQVTM and CDR2 is ANQGSEA. This CDR3 region has 14 residues. CDR3 region: CSVYRGDPGEKLFF. CDR3 DNA sequence: TGCAGCGTCTATAGGGGAGACCCCGGGGAAAAACTGTTTTTT.

CDR3 protein: CASSHPGTGSPIQYF. CDR3 sequence (DNA): TGTGCCAGCAGCCACCCCGGGACAGGGAGCCCCATTCAGTACTTC. This chain links TRBV4-2 with TRBJ2-4, with 9 bases identical to TRBD1. Germline V CDR1 and CDR2: LGHNA, YNFKEQ. This CDR3 has 15 amino acids. V lost 3 bases to trimming and J lost 9 bases; unmatched junction nucleotides: 9.

The chain links TRBV30 to TRBJ1-5, with a weak D call TRBD1 (5 bases). Germline-derived CDR1 and CDR2 are GTSNPN and SVGIG (reference sequence). Trimming shortened V by 4 bases and J by 0 bases, and 7 bases separated the two germline ends. This CDR3 is 13 amino acids long. The CDR3 protein is CAWTRDSNQPQHF. CDR3 DNA sequence: TGTGCCTGGACCAGGGATAGCAATCAGCCCCAGCATTTT.

The chain combines TRBV29-1 with TRBJ2-7; weak D call: TRBD2 (6 bases). There are 13 residues in the CDR3. Germline V gene sequence: CDR1 SQVTM, CDR2 ANQGSEA. The V and J ends lost 6 bases and 5 bases respectively, with 17 bases between them. CDR3 DNA: TGCAGCGTCGGGACCCGGAGCGGGCACGAGCAGTACTTC. The encoded protein is CSVGTRSGHEQYF.

The gene calls are TRBV6-5 and TRBJ2-5, with 7 bases matching TRBD1. In germline, CDR1 is MNHEY, CDR2 SVGAGI. After removal of 0 bases from V and 6 bases from J, the junction contained 4 bases not matched to a gene. This CDR3 spans 14 amino acids. The CDR3 region is CASSYSGGRKTQYF. The CDR3 coding sequence is TGTGCCAGCAGTTACTCAGGGGGCCGGAAGACCCAGTACTTC.

The table lists this clone with a few counts. The V and J genes are TRBV9 and TRBJ1-6; tentatively, D is TRBD1 (5 bases). Germline V lookup: CDR1 SGDLS, CDR2 YYNGEE. CDR3 length: 17 amino acids. V lost 4 bases and J 0 bases, leaving 14 bases between the germline ends. CDR3 DNA sequence: TGTGCCAGCAGCCAGCGGGGGGAGAACTCCTATAATTCACCCCTCCACTTT. It translates to CASSQRGENSYNSPLHF.

V usage is TRBV7-8 and J usage is TRBJ2-3; 7 bases fit TRBD2. The CDR3 extends over 15 amino acids. Trimming removed 5 bases from V and 6 bases from J; junction bases left unmatched: 11. Germline V gene sequence: CDR1 SGHVS, CDR2 FQNEAQ. CDR3 in DNA: TGTGCCAGCAGCCCGACGTTGGGGGGGTGGGATACGCAGTATTTT. Its translation: CASSPTLGGWDTQYF.

This clone has more than one count but fewer than ten. V and J are TRBV30 and TRBJ2-3; 9 nucleotides align to TRBD2. V gave up 4 bases and J gave up 3 bases; unmatched junction bases: 8. CDR3 length equals 15 residues. Looked up from germline, CDR1 is GTSNPN and CDR2 is SVGIG (reference sequence). CDR3 DNA: TGTGCCTGGACCCCTGTGAGCGGGAGGACAGATACGCAGTATTTT. Encoded protein: CAWTPVSGRTDTQYF.

This clone showed up just a few times. The chain uses TRBV29-1 and TRBJ2-1; D is unclear. The germline CDR1 and CDR2 sequences are SQVTM and ANQGSEA. The V end was cut by 3 bases, the J end by 6 bases, with 9 bases between. CDR3 length: 12 residues. CDR3 nucleotide sequence: TGCAGCGTTGATTACAGCCTCAATGAGCAGTTCTTC. As protein: CSVDYSLNEQFF.